This T cell receptor beta chain was recorded in a study of spatial heterogeneity in lung cancer. MiXCR, run by TCRdb on the 5' RACE reads, gives a single entry per CDR3 protein. This table holds roughly 99,000 distinct CDR3 sequences, 19% found once. V shed 5 bases and J shed 12 bases, with 22 bases lying between them. This CDR3 comprises 14 residues. Germline V gene sequence: CDR1 SGHTA, CDR2 FQGTGA. This clonotype has more than one count but fewer than ten. Noted time point: blood at routine non-recurrence follow-up after resection. The sequenced material consisted of unsorted whole RNA from tumor, nontumor lung or frozen PBMC.

This receptor was taken from a male donor with early-stage non-small cell lung cancer. The sample here was PBMCs, taken at follow-up. The chain joins TRBV7-3 to TRBJ1-1; D ambiguous. The DNA for the CDR3 is TGTGCCAGCAGCCCGGGAGGAGGAGGCGGTCGGACTTTCTTT. Translated, it gives CASSPGGGGGRTFF.